This entry lists 31 T cell receptor beta chains sequenced from one sample in a study of shared T cell receptors in the human thymus. Clones were read by immunoSEQ multiplex PCR, and TCRdb kept only the in-frame ones, dropping some. The table records 700,000 to 750,000 clones, over 75% of them present only once. This sample was shared with a second study, whose subject was human thymus T cells.

The sample taken for sequencing was thymocytes. Every receptor here comes from a girl under three years old with a congenital heart defect.

The DNA for the CDR3 is TGCAGCGTAAGCACTCTTACAGGGTTTTGGGCTAATGAAAAACTGTTTTTT. This codes for CSVSTLTGFWANEKLFF. V usage is TRBV29-1 and J usage is TRBJ1-4; D might be TRBD1 (6 bases). Trimming removed 6 bases from V and 3 bases from J, with 23 bases in between. CDR1 and CDR2 from the germline V gene are SQVTM and ANQGSEA. This CDR3 contains 17 residues.

The chain recombines TRBV27 with TRBJ1-2; D gene ambiguous. V lost 8 bases and J 4 bases, leaving 17 bases between the germline ends. The CDR3 has 14 residues. The germline gives CDR1 MNHEY, CDR2 SMNVEV (reference sequence). CDR3 residues: CASPLGRVSYGYTF. The CDR3 DNA reads TGTGCCAGCCCCTTAGGGAGAGTAAGCTATGGCTACACCTTC.

The chain couples TRBV9 to TRBJ2-1, with D possibly TRBD2 on 6 matching bases. This CDR3 is 16 amino acids long. Germline loops: CDR1 SGDLS, CDR2 YYNGEE. The germline V and J ends were trimmed by 0 bases and 2 bases, with 12 bases remaining between them. CDR3 nucleotide sequence: TGTGCCAGCAGCGTAGGGTGTCGGGGGACCTACAATGAGCAGTTCTTC. Its translation is CASSVGCRGTYNEQFF.

The CDR3 protein is CATSRGGDRNTIYF. Written as DNA, the CDR3 is TGTGCCACCAGCCGGGGAGGGGATCGAAACACCATATATTTT. The chain links TRBV15 to TRBJ1-3; tentative D call: TRBD1 (5 bases). From germline, CDR1 is LNHNV and CDR2 YYDKDF (reference sequence). The CDR3 contains 14 residues. V was cut by 5 bases and J by 5 bases, with 13 bases left in between.

J is TRBJ1-2 and V is TRBV19; no firm D call. Germline CDR1 and CDR2: LNHDA and SQIVND (reference sequence). This CDR3 is 14 amino acids long. The V gene lost 5 bases and the J gene lost 4 bases, with 14 bases spanning the gap. CDR3 DNA sequence: TGTGCCAGTAGTGCATACTCTCCACCCTATGGCTACACCTTC. Its protein is CASSAYSPPYGYTF.

The genes are TRBV6-5 and TRBJ1-2; 7 bases align to TRBD1. CDR1 is MNHEY and CDR2 is SVGAGI in the germline V gene. After removal of 6 bases from V and 8 bases from J, the junction contained 12 bases not matched to a gene. This CDR3 has 14 amino acids. This CDR3 reads CASRLLDRVGGYTF. The CDR3 DNA reads as TGTGCCAGCAGACTACTAGACAGGGTCGGAGGCTACACCTTC.

This clone has just one count. V gene TRBV5-6 combines with J gene TRBJ2-2, with D maybe TRBD1 (5 bases). Trimming took 4 bases from V and 4 from J, leaving 20 bases between them. This CDR3 has 17 residues. Germline V gene sequence: CDR1 SGHDT, CDR2 YYEEEE. CDR3 region: CASSPKVGRWATGELFF. As DNA, the CDR3 is TGTGCCAGCAGCCCGAAGGTGGGGCGCTGGGCCACCGGGGAGCTGTTTTTT.

This chain uses TRBV19 with TRBJ2-7; tentative D call: TRBD2 (6 bases). The CDR3 loop spans 14 amino acids. The germline V and J ends were trimmed by 4 bases and 3 bases, with 13 bases remaining between them. The germline V gene encodes CDR1 LNHDA and CDR2 SQIVND (reference sequence). The CDR3 loop reads CASSRTLEGYEQYF. The DNA of the CDR3 is TGTGCCAGTAGTAGAACCTTGGAGGGCTACGAGCAGTACTTC.

The chain combines TRBV27 with TRBJ1-5; TRBD1 aligns across 8 bases. Germline CDR1 is MNHEY and CDR2 is SMNVEV (reference sequence). Trimming at V came to 0 bases and at J to 3 bases, leaving 10 bases not matched to a gene. The CDR3 spans 18 residues. Here the CDR3 DNA reads TGTGCCAGCAGTTTATCAATGGACAGGGTACGGGACAATCAGCCCCAGCATTTT. Its translation is CASSLSMDRVRDNQPQHF.

The chain carries TRBV2 and TRBJ2-1, with a weak D call TRBD1 (5 bases). CDR1 and CDR2 from the germline V gene are SNHLY and FYNNEI. Trimming removed 7 bases from V and 3 bases from J, with 16 bases in between. The CDR3 covers 15 residues. CDR3: CASNLTGFLYNEQFF. The CDR3 coding sequence is TGTGCCAGCAACCTCACAGGTTTCCTCTACAATGAGCAGTTCTTC.

The chain joins TRBV7-3 to TRBJ2-2, with 9 bases lining up with TRBD1. V dropped 6 bases and J dropped 4; count of bases not matched to a gene: 9. The CDR3 length is 16 residues. The germline gives CDR1 SGHTA, CDR2 FQGTGA. CDR3 sequence: CASSSPGQGPTGELFF. CDR3 in DNA: TGTGCCAGCAGTTCCCCGGGACAGGGACCCACCGGGGAGCTGTTTTTT.

The genes are TRBV14 and TRBJ1-1; D call uncertain. The V end was cut by 0 bases, the J end by 1 base, with 9 bases between. The germline V gene has CDR1 SGHDN and CDR2 FVKESK. CDR3 length: 15 amino acids. As DNA, the CDR3 is TGTGCCAGCAGCCAAGATCCCCAGAAGAACACTGAAGCTTTCTTT. Translation: CASSQDPQKNTEAFF.

In this sample, this clone turned up a few times. V is TRBV11-2 and J is TRBJ2-1; tentative D call: TRBD1 (5 bases). The CDR3 has 14 amino acids. V lost 5 bases, J lost 5 bases, and 13 bases lay in between. Germline assignment: CDR1 SGHAT and CDR2 FQNNGV. This CDR3 is CASSPTPRDNEQFF. CDR3 DNA: TGTGCCAGCAGCCCCACCCCCAGGGACAATGAGCAGTTCTTC.

The rearrangement uses TRBV5-1 and TRBJ2-7; 8 nucleotides match TRBD1. Germline V gene sequence: CDR1 SGHRS, CDR2 YFSETQ. With 5 bases clipped from V and 4 bases from J, the junction kept 11 bases outside the gene matches. There are 15 residues in the CDR3. The CDR3 reads CASRGTGIDVYEQYF. DNA for the CDR3: TGCGCCAGCAGAGGGACAGGAATAGATGTGTACGAGCAGTACTTC.

This sequence joins TRBV18 and TRBJ2-5; TRBD1 might be the D (7 bases). V lost 4 bases, J lost 2 bases, and 14 bases lay in between. CDR1 and CDR2 from the germline V gene are KGHSH and LQKENI. The CDR3 length is 15 residues. The CDR3 loop is CASSLAGQLQETQYF. As DNA, the CDR3 is TGTGCCAGCTCACTGGCGGGACAGCTTCAAGAGACCCAGTACTTC.

The chain carries TRBV10-1 and TRBJ2-5; D is possibly TRBD2 (6 bases). This CDR3 is 17 amino acids long. Trimming shortened V by 0 bases and J by 5 bases, and 19 bases separated the two germline ends. Per the germline V gene, CDR1 is WNHNN and CDR2 is SYGVQD (reference sequence). The CDR3 loop reads CASSESFWTKLGETQYF. The CDR3 DNA reads TGCGCCAGCAGTGAGTCCTTCTGGACTAAGCTTGGGGAGACCCAGTACTTC.

The J gene is TRBJ1-1, the V gene TRBV4-1; TRBD1 might be the D (6 bases). CDR3 size: 13 residues. Trimming cost V 2 bases and J 5 bases, with 9 bases left between them. Germline lookup yields CDR1 MGHRA and CDR2 YSYEKL. CDR3: CASSQTGFTEAFF. The DNA of the CDR3 is TGCGCCAGCAGCCAAACAGGGTTTACTGAAGCTTTCTTT.

The V call is TRBV9, the J call TRBJ2-7; 8 positions match TRBD2. Germline trimming cut 0 bases from V and 2 bases from J; bases unmatched to any gene: 19. Germline V gene data show CDR1 as SGDLS and CDR2 as YYNGEE. This CDR3 is 20 amino acids long. The CDR3 here is CASSVEEGDAGGAVPYEQYF. As DNA, the CDR3 is TGTGCCAGCAGCGTAGAAGAGGGGGATGCGGGGGGCGCGGTACCCTACGAGCAGTACTTC.

V usage is TRBV2 and J usage is TRBJ1-1; D unclear. The V and J ends lost 3 bases and 1 base respectively, with 9 bases between them. CDR3 length equals 14 residues. Germline lookup yields CDR1 SNHLY and CDR2 FYNNEI. The CDR3 region has the DNA TGTGCCAGCAGTGACCCTTTATCGAACACTGAAGCTTTCTTT. It specifies CASSDPLSNTEAFF.

In DNA form, the CDR3 reads TGTGCCAGCTCACCCCCCGGCAGGGAAGAAGCTTTCTTT. Residues: CASSPPGREEAFF. The chain is built from TRBV18 and TRBJ1-1; D is possibly TRBD1 (5 bases). V was trimmed by 3 bases and J by 8 bases, leaving 13 bases between them. The CDR3 totals 13 residues. Germline-derived CDR1 and CDR2 are KGHSH and LQKENI. Using reference TRBV18 and TRBJ1-1 for the parts outside the CDR3, the full variable domain is NAGVMQNPRHLVRRRGQEARLRCSPMKGHSHVYWYRQLPEEGLKFMVYLQKENIIDESGMPKERFSAEFPKEGPSILRIQQVVRGDSAAYFCASSPPGREEAFFGQGTRLTVV.

The rearrangement uses TRBV29-1 and TRBJ1-2; no firm D call. The germline V gene has CDR1 SQVTM and CDR2 ANQGSEA. The CDR3 sequence is 14 residues long. Trimming stripped 6 bases from V and 1 base from J, with 15 bases between. CDR3 sequence reads: CSVVLGGFNYGYTF. CDR3 nucleotides: TGCAGCGTCGTTCTGGGAGGTTTTAACTATGGCTACACCTTC.

The V call is TRBV14, the J call TRBJ1-2; perhaps TRBD1 as D (6 bases). CDR3 length equals 15 residues. The germline V gene encodes CDR1 SGHDN and CDR2 FVKESK. V was cut by 4 bases and J by 5 bases, with 17 bases left in between. The CDR3 nucleotides read TGTGCCAGCAGCCCCCGACAGCCAGGGGTTTATGGCTACACCTTC. The encoded protein is CASSPRQPGVYGYTF.

This clone showed up just a few times. This chain links TRBV7-9 with TRBJ1-1; no clear D gene. This CDR3 comprises 15 residues. The germline CDR1 and CDR2 sequences are SEHNR and FQNEAQ (reference sequence). Trimming pared 5 bases from V and 1 base from J, leaving 14 bases between. CDR3 residues: CASSLPVRSNTEAFF. In DNA form, the CDR3 reads TGTGCCAGCAGCCTCCCTGTCCGGTCGAACACTGAAGCTTTCTTT.

J is TRBJ1-2 and V is TRBV28; the match to TRBD1 covers 9 bases. The CDR3 loop spans 16 amino acids. V lost 1 base and J lost 7; bases outside the gene matches: 10. From germline, CDR1 is MDHEN and CDR2 SYDVKM. The CDR3 protein is CASSLSPSRDRVGYTF. The CDR3 coding sequence is TGTGCCAGCAGTTTATCCCCTAGCCGGGACAGGGTTGGCTACACCTTC.

The chain joins TRBV4-1 to TRBJ2-6, with 9 bases that match TRBD1. V lost 4 bases, J lost 0 bases, and 13 bases stayed unmatched. CDR3 size: 20 residues. Germline CDR1 MGHRA, CDR2 YSYEKL. The CDR3 loop reads CASSPPMGDRVYSGANVLTF. The CDR3 DNA sequence: TGCGCCAGCAGCCCCCCGATGGGGGACAGGGTATACTCTGGGGCCAACGTCCTGACTTTC.

The chain joins TRBV9 to TRBJ2-1, with unresolved D. This CDR3 region has 16 residues. Trimming removed 4 bases from V and 4 bases from J, with 18 bases in between. Per the germline V gene, CDR1 is SGDLS and CDR2 is YYNGEE. The CDR3 DNA reads TGTGCCAGCAGCAAAGATGACTCCCAAACTTACAATGAGCAGTTCTTC. This encodes CASSKDDSQTYNEQFF.

The chain uses TRBV4-2 and TRBJ2-7; 16 bases are shared with TRBD2. Trimming removed 6 bases from V and 6 bases from J; junction bases left unmatched: 8. Per the germline V gene, CDR1 is LGHNA and CDR2 is YNFKEQ. CDR3 length: 16 residues. The CDR3 DNA sequence: TGTGCCAGCAGTCGTGGGACTAGCGGGGGGGCCCGCGAGCAGTACTTC. Amino acids: CASSRGTSGGAREQYF.

The chain carries TRBV6-1 and TRBJ1-5; possibly TRBD1 for D (5 bases). This CDR3 comprises 15 residues. The V end lost 10 bases, the J end lost 1 base, and 17 bases lay between the germline ends. Germline CDR1 reads MNHNS; CDR2 reads SASEGT. The CDR3 loop is CAILAGHISNQPQHF. For the CDR3, the DNA is TGTGCCATCCTCGCTGGACATATAAGCAATCAGCCCCAGCATTTT.

About this clone itself: The sample carries other DNA sequences with the same CDR3. The V and J genes are TRBV9 and TRBJ2-7; 10 bases fit TRBD1. Germline loops: CDR1 SGDLS, CDR2 YYNGEE. The CDR3 contains 15 residues. The trim removed 4 bases at V and 2 bases at J, leaving 6 bases unmatched. The CDR3 loop is CASSPGTGVTYEQYF. The CDR3 coding sequence is TGTGCCAGCAGCCCCGGGACAGGGGTGACCTACGAGCAGTACTTC.

Here the CDR3 reads CASSQKLHYEQYF. The CDR3, as DNA: TGTGCCAGCAGCCAGAAGTTACACTACGAGCAGTACTTC. The rearrangement links TRBV7-6 to TRBJ2-7; D gene uncertain. The CDR3 extends over 13 amino acids. CDR1 and CDR2 (germline): SGHVS, FNYEAQ. Trimming cost V 5 bases and J 3 bases, with 11 bases left between them.

Written as DNA, the CDR3 is TGTGCCAGCAGCCAGGGGGATCAGCCCCAGCATTTT. Protein product: CASSQGDQPQHF. This chain uses TRBV6-6 with TRBJ1-5; 7 bases align to TRBD1. V was clipped by 6 bases and J by 5 bases; unmatched bases: 1. Germline CDR1 MNHNY, CDR2 SVGAGI (reference sequence). There are 12 residues in the CDR3.